Following are 4 T cell receptor beta chains from one sample sequenced in a study of blood T cell repertoires in COVID-19. Generated by immunoSEQ multiplex PCR, the TCRdb table keeps only in-frame clones and is missing some. The sample consists of approximately 160,000 clones, more than 75% of them appearing once. The sample taken for sequencing was PBMCs or T cells enriched from blood (not recorded which). Receptors originate from a man aged 35 to 55 who had recovered from COVID-19.

The rearrangement joins TRBV6-1 to TRBJ1-2; D possibly corresponds to TRBD1 (5 bases). The CDR3 totals 13 residues. V was pared by 3 bases and J by 8 bases, with 13 bases between. Germline CDR1 reads MNHNS; CDR2 reads SASEGT. The CDR3 reads CASSDRRVGGYTF. The CDR3, as DNA: TGTGCCAGCAGTGATCGCAGGGTAGGGGGCTACACCTTC.

This chain uses TRBV2 with TRBJ1-2, with TRBD1 matching over 7 bases. Trimming removed 5 bases from V and 5 bases from J; junction bases left unmatched: 11. The CDR3 covers 15 residues. Germline V gene sequence: CDR1 SNHLY, CDR2 FYNNEI. In DNA, the CDR3 is TGTGCCAGCAGTCCGAGACAGGGTCGAACATATGGCTACACCTTC. Amino acid sequence: CASSPRQGRTYGYTF.

The chain employs TRBV30 and TRBJ1-3, with D possibly matching TRBD1 (6 bases). The germline V and J ends were trimmed by 0 bases and 3 bases, with 12 bases remaining between them. CDR3 length: 15 amino acids. CDR1 is GTSNPN, CDR2 SVGIG, per germline (reference sequence). CDR3 DNA sequence: TGTGCCTGGAGTGTCGGCTTAGGGGGTGGAAACACCATATATTTT. It yields the protein CAWSVGLGGGNTIYF.

This clone was seen a few times. The chain uses TRBV7-5 and TRBJ1-4; the table's TRBD1 call for D was not verified on the DNA. TRBV7-5 is a pseudogene. The CDR3 length is 18 residues. The CDR3 DNA follows: TGTGCCAGAAGCTTACGATACAGGTATCATGACCTTAATGAAAAACTGTTTTTT. Protein: CARSLRYRYHDLNEKLFF.